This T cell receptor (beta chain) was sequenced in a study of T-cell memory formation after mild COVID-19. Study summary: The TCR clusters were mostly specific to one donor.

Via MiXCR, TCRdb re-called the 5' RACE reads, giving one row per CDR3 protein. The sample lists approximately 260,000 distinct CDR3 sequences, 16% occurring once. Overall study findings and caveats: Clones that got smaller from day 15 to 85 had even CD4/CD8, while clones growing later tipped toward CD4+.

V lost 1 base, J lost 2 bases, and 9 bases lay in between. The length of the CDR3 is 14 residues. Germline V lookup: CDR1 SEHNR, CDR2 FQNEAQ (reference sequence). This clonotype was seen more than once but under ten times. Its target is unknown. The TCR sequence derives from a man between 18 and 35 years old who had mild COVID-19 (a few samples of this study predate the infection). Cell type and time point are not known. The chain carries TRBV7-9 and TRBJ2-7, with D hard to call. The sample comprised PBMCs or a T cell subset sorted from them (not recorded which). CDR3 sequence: CASSLDLSPYEQYV. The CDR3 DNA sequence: TGTGCCAGCAGCTTAGATTTGAGTCCCTACGAGCAGTACGTC.